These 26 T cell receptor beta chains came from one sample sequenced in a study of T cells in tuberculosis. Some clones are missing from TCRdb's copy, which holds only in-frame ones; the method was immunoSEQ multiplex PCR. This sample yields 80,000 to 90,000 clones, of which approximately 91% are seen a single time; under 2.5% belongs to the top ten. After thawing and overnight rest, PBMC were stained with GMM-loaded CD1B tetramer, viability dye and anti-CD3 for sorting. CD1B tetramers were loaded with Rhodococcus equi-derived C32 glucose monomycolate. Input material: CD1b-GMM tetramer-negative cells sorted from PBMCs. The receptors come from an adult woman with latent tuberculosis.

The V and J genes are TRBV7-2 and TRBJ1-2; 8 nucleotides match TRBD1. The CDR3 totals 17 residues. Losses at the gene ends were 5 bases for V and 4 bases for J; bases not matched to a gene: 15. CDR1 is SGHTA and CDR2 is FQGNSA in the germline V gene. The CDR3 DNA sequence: TGTGCCAGCAGCCAAAGGACAGGGCGGCCCTCTACCTATGGCTACACCTTC. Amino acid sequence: CASSQRTGRPSTYGYTF.

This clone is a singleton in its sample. The CDR3 sequence: CASCQEGGPREKLFF. As DNA, the CDR3 is TGTGCCAGCTGTCAGGAAGGGGGCCCCCGGGAAAAACTGTTTTTT. The gene calls are TRBV9 and TRBJ1-4; 7 bases fit TRBD1. CDR1 is SGDLS, CDR2 YYNGEE, per germline. This CDR3 has 15 amino acids. V shed 7 bases and J 8 bases; nucleotides not matched to a gene: 14.

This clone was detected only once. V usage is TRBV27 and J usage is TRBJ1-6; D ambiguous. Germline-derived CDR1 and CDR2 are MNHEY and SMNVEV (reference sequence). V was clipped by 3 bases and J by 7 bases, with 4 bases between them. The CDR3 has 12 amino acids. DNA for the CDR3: TGTGCCAGCAGTTTTATAAATTCACCCCTCCACTTT. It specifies CASSFINSPLHF.

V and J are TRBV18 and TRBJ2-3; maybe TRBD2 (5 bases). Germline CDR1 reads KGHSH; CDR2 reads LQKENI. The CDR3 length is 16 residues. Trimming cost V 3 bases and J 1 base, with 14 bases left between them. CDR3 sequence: CASSPTAVRGTDTQYF. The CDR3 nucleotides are TGTGCCAGCTCACCTACAGCAGTGAGGGGCACAGATACGCAGTATTTT. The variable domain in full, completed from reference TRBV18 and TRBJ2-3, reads NAGVMQNPRHLVRRRGQEARLRCSPMKGHSHVYWYRQLPEEGLKFMVYLQKENIIDESGMPKERFSAEFPKEGPSILRIQQVVRGDSAAYFCASSPTAVRGTDTQYFGPGTRLTVL.

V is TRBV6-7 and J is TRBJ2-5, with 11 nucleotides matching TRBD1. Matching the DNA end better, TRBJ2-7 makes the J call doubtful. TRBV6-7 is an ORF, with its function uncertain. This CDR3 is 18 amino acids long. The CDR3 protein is CASSYSRTGGLGDYEQYF. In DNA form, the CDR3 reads TGTGCCAGCAGTTACTCAAGGACAGGGGGCTTAGGGGACTACGAGCAGTACTTC.

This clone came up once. The CDR3 sequence: CAGSLQRGPQETQYF. Written as DNA, the CDR3 is TGTGCTGGCAGCCTCCAGCGGGGGCCCCAAGAGACCCAGTACTTC. The V gene is TRBV7-7, the J gene TRBJ2-5, with 8 bases aligning to TRBD2. The CDR3 sequence is 15 residues long. Germline V lookup: CDR1 SSHAT, CDR2 FNYEAQ (reference sequence).

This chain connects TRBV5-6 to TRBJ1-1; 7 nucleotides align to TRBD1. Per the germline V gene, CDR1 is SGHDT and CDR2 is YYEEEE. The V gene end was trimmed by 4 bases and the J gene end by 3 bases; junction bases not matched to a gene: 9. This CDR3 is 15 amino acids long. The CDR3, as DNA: TGTGCCAGCAGCCCGGGGACCGACAGGGACACTGAAGCTTTCTTT. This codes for CASSPGTDRDTEAFF.

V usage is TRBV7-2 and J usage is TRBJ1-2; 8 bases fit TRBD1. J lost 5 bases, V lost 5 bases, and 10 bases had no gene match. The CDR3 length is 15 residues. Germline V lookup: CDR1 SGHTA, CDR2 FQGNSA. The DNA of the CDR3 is TGTGCCAGCAGCCAACCCCTGGACAGGGCTTATGGCTACACCTTC. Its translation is CASSQPLDRAYGYTF.

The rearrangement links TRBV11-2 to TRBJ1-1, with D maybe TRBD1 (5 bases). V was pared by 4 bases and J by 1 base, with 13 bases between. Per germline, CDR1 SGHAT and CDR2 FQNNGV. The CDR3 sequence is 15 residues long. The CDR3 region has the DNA TGTGCCAGCAGCTCTTGGACAAACTCGAACACTGAAGCTTTCTTT. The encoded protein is CASSSWTNSNTEAFF.

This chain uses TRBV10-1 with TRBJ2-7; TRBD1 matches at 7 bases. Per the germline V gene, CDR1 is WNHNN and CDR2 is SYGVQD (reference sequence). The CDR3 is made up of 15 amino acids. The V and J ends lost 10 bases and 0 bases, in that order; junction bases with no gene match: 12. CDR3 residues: CATMRDSPFSYEQYV. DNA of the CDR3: TGCGCCACCATGAGGGACAGTCCGTTCTCCTACGAGCAGTACGTC.

The CDR3 region has the DNA TGTGCCAGCAGCTTCCTGACTAGCGGGGGGGCCTGGAACACCGGGGAGCTGTTTTTT. It is translated as CASSFLTSGGAWNTGELFF. V is TRBV7-2 and J is TRBJ2-2, with 14 positions matching TRBD2. Germline CDR1 is SGHTA and CDR2 is FQGNSA. The CDR3 has 19 residues. The ends lost 3 bases at V and 1 base at J; junction bases unmatched: 7.

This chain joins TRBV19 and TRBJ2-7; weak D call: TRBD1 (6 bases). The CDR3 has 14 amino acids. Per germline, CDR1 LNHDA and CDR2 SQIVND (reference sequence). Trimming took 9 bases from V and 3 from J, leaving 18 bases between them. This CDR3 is CARLQGSRDYEQYF. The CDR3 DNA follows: TGTGCCAGATTACAGGGCTCTCGAGACTACGAGCAGTACTTC.

The CDR3 here is CASSLGISGANVLTF. The CDR3 coding sequence is TGTGCCAGCAGCTTAGGTATCTCTGGGGCCAACGTCCTGACTTTC. The chain has TRBV7-9 and TRBJ2-6, with D uncertain. Germline V gives CDR1 SEHNR, CDR2 FQNEAQ (reference sequence). The CDR3 covers 15 residues. Trimming left V 1 base short and J 0 bases short, with 4 bases between. Full variable domain (remainder filled in from reference TRBV7-9 and TRBJ2-6): DTGVSQNPRHKITKRGQNVTFRCDPISEHNRLYWYRQTLGQGPEFLTYFQNEAQLEKSRLLSDRFSAERPKGSFSTLEIQRTEQGDSAMYLCASSLGISGANVLTFGAGSRLTVL.

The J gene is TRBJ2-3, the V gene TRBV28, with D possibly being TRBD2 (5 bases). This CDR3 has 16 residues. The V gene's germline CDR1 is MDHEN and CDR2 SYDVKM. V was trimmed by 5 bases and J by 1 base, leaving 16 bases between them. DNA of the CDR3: TGTGCCAGCAGTCCCGCCGGGGTGGTAGGCACAGATACGCAGTATTTT. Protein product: CASSPAGVVGTDTQYF.

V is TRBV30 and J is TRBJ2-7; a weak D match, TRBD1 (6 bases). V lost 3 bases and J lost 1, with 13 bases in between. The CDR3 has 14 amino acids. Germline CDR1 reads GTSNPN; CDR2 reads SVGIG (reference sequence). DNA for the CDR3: TGTGCCTGGAGGGGAAGGGGGATTTCCTACGAGCAGTACTTC. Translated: CAWRGRGISYEQYF.

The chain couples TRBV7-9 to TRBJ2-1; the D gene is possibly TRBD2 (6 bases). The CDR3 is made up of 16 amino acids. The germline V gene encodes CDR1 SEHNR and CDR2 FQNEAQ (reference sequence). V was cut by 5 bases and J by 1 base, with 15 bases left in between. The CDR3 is CASSPYGGGSYNEQFF. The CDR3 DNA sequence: TGTGCCAGCAGCCCCTACGGGGGTGGGTCCTACAATGAGCAGTTCTTC.

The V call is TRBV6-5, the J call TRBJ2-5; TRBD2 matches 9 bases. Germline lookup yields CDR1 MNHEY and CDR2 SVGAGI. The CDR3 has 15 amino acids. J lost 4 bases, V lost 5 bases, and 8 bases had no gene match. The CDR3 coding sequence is TGTGCCAGCAGTCCCCTTAGCGGGGGATTAGAGACCCAGTACTTC. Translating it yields CASSPLSGGLETQYF.

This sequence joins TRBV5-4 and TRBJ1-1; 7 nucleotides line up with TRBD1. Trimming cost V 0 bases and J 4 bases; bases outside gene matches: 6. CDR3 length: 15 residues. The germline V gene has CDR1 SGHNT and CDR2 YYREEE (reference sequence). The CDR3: CASSLARQGGTEAFF. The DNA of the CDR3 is TGTGCCAGCAGCTTGGCCCGACAGGGCGGCACTGAAGCTTTCTTT. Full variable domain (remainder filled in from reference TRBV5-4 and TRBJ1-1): ETGVTQSPTHLIKTRGQQVTLRCSSQSGHNTVSWYQQALGQGPQFIFQYYREEENGRGNFPPRFSGLQFPNYSSELNVNALELDDSALYLCASSLARQGGTEAFFGQGTRLTVV.

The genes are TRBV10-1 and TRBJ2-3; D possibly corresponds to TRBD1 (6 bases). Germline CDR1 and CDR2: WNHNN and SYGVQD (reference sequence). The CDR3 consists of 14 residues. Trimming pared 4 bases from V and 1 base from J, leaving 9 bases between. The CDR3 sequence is CASSGPGGTDTQYF. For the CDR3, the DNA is TGCGCCAGCAGTGGGCCAGGGGGCACAGATACGCAGTATTTT.

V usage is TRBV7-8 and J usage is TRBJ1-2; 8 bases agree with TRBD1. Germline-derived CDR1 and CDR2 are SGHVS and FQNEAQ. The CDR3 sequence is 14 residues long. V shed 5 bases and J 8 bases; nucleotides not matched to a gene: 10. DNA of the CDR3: TGTGCCAGCAGCCATTCAGGGGGCGCAGAGGGCTACACCTTC. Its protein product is CASSHSGGAEGYTF.

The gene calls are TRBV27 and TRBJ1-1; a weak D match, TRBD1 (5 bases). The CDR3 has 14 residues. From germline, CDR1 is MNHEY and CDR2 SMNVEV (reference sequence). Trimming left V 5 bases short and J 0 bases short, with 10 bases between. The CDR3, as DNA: TGTGCCAGCAGTACAGGCCTGATGAACACTGAAGCTTTCTTT. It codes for CASSTGLMNTEAFF.

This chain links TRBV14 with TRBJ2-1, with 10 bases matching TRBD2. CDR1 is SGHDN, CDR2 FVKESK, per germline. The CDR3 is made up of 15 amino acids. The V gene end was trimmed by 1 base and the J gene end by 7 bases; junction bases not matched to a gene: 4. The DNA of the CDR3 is TGTGCCAGCAGCCAAGCGAGCGGGGGGGCTAATGAGCAGTTCTTC. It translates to CASSQASGGANEQFF.

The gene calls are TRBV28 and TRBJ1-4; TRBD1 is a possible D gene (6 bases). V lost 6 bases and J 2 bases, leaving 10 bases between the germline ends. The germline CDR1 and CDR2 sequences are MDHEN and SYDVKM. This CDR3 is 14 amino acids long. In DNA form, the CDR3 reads TGTGCCAGCAGAAAAAGGGGGACTAATGAAAAACTGTTTTTT. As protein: CASRKRGTNEKLFF. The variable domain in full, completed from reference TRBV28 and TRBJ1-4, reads DVKVTQSSRYLVKRTGEKVFLECVQDMDHENMFWYRQDPGLGLRLIYFSYDVKMKEKGDIPEGYSVSREKKERFSLILESASTNQTSMYLCASRKRGTNEKLFFGSGTQLSVL.

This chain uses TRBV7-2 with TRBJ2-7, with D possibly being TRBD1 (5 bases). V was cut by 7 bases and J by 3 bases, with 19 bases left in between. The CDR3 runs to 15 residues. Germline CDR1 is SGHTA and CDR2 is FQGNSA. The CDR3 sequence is CASTRGAIGGYEQYF. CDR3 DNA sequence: TGTGCCAGCACCCGTGGGGCCATAGGTGGCTACGAGCAGTACTTC.

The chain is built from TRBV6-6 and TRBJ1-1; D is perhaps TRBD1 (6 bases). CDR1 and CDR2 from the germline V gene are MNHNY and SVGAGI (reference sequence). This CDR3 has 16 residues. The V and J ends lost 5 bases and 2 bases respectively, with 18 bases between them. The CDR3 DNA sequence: TGTGCCAGCAGTCGACTTACCGGGACAACCAACACTGAAGCTTTCTTT. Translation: CASSRLTGTTNTEAFF.

As DNA, the CDR3 is TGTGCCAGCAGGCAATCACAGGGGATAAACACTGAAGCTTTCTTT. Encoded protein: CASRQSQGINTEAFF. The chain joins TRBV7-9 to TRBJ1-1; 7 bases line up with TRBD1. Losses at the gene ends were 6 bases for V and 2 bases for J; bases not matched to a gene: 9. Germline values: CDR1 SEHNR, CDR2 FQNEAQ (reference sequence). This CDR3 contains 15 residues.